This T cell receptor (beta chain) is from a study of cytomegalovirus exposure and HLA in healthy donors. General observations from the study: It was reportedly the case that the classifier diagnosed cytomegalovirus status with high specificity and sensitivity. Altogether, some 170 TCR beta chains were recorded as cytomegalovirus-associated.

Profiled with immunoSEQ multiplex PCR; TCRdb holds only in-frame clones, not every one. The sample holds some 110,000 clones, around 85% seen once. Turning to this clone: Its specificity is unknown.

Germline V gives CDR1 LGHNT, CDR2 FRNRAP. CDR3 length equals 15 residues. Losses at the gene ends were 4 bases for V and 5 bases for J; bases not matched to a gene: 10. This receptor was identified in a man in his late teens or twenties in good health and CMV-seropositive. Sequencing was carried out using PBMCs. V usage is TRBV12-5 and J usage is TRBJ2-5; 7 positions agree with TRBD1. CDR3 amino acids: CASGSPQGGWETQYF. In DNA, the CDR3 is TGTGCTAGTGGTTCCCCCCAAGGGGGCTGGGAGACCCAGTACTTC.